The following is a T cell receptor (beta chain) sequence with its context. The target antigen is unknown. The data originate from a study of identical twins. Study-wide results and limits: With beta out-of-frame sequences, excess sharing by twins was weaker.

Deletions cut 5 bases from V and 0 bases from J, with 10 bases between. Germline lookup yields CDR1 MNHEY and CDR2 SMNVEV (reference sequence). The CDR3 runs to 15 residues. A universal primer site came from template switching; cDNA carried unique molecular identifiers. TCRdb analysed the 5' RACE reads with MiXCR anew, one entry per CDR3 protein. Here the sample spans 1.5 million to 2 million distinct CDR3 sequences, less than 40% being singletons. The sample comprised cord blood. This sequence originates from a newborn girl in good health. This sequence joins TRBV27 and TRBJ1-4; the D is unclear. The CDR3 loop is CASSLRIATNEKLFF. The DNA for the CDR3 is TGTGCCAGCAGTCTAAGGATTGCAACTAATGAAAAACTGTTTTTT.